This record covers a single T cell receptor beta chain. This entry belongs to a study of blood T cell repertoires in COVID-19. Overall study context: Donors in the United States, Italy and Spain gave samples during acute or convalescent COVID-19. PBMCs, B-cell-depleted T cells, or T cells provided the cDNA or gDNA that made up the material.

In the authors' workflow: Nucleated cell number was recorded as an estimate derived from reference gene primer amplification. Only in-frame clones appear in the TCRdb table, and some are missing; sequencing was by immunoSEQ multiplex PCR. V, J and clone size are those of that table, while D and trimming were read from the DNA. The data show 68,000 or so clones, with 86% seen just once and about 4% held by the top ten. Material: peripheral blood. The receptor's source is a man aged 45-65 years with acute or convalescent COVID-19.

CDR3 DNA: TGTGCCAGCAGCTTAGGAGGGACTAGCGGGGGACAAGAGACCCAGTACTTC. This gives the protein CASSLGGTSGGQETQYF. The chain is built from TRBV7-8 and TRBJ2-5; 14 bases are a match to TRBD2. Germline V gene data show CDR1 as SGHVS and CDR2 as FQNEAQ. The V gene end was trimmed by 1 base and the J gene end by 2 bases; junction bases not matched to a gene: 3. The CDR3 consists of 17 residues.